These 16 T cell receptor beta chains came from one sample sequenced in a study of T cells in Graves' hyperthyroidism and ophthalmopathy. What was amplified from RNA transcripts were TCR beta CDR3 regions. Using the HTBI primer set, a first-round RT-PCR was run on the TCR CDR3. TCRdb re-analysed the multiplex PCR reads in MiXCR, keeping a single row per CDR3 protein. This table holds some 350,000 distinct CDR3 sequences, under 20% found once. The sample was blood. These receptors all come from a young woman with Graves' hyperthyroidism.

In this sample, this clonotype turned up many times. The chain links TRBV28 to TRBJ1-2; 7 bases map to TRBD1. Germline V CDR1 and CDR2: MDHEN, SYDVKM. The length of the CDR3 is 12 residues. V lost 8 bases, J lost 7 bases, and 7 bases stayed unmatched. The CDR3, as DNA: TGTGCCAGCTCCAGGGGGGAGCGTGGCTACACCTTC. Translating it yields CASSRGERGYTF.

The table lists this clonotype with many counts. The chain recombines TRBV12-3 or TRBV12-4 with TRBJ1-1; D is possibly TRBD1 (5 bases). This CDR3 spans 14 amino acids. Between the trimmed V and J ends, which lost 2 bases and 4 bases, there was a span of 11 bases. CDR3 sequence reads: CASSLRIGGTEAFF. In DNA, the CDR3 is TGTGCCAGCAGTTTAAGGATCGGGGGCACTGAAGCTTTCTTT.

This clonotype was detected many times. The CDR3 region has the DNA TGTGCCAGCAGTGTAACAGGAGGGGCTAGCGAGCAGTACTTC. This codes for CASSVTGGASEQYF. The rearrangement uses TRBV25-1 and TRBJ2-7, with D perhaps TRBD2 (6 bases). V was trimmed by 4 bases and J by 6 bases, leaving 16 bases between them. CDR1 MGHDK and CDR2 SYGVNS come from the germline V gene. The CDR3 is made up of 14 amino acids.

This clonotype came up many times. This chain joins TRBV6-1 and TRBJ1-1; D not certain. Deletions cut 7 bases from V and 1 base from J, with 1 base between. The CDR3 has 10 residues. In germline, CDR1 is MNHNS, CDR2 SASEGT. CDR3 DNA: TGTGCCAGCAAGAACACTGAAGCTTTCTTT. Translating gives CASKNTEAFF.

This chain joins TRBV27 and TRBJ2-7, with TRBD2 as a possible D gene (5 bases). There are 15 residues in the CDR3. Trimming cost V 3 bases and J 2 bases, with 14 bases left between them. Germline-derived CDR1 and CDR2 are MNHEY and SMNVEV (reference sequence). The CDR3 DNA sequence: TGTGCCAGCAGTTTGCGCGGGCAGGTAGCCTACGAGCAGTACTTC. Protein product: CASSLRGQVAYEQYF.

This clonotype showed up many times. This rearrangement joins TRBV7-2 to TRBJ2-7, with 7 bases aligning to TRBD1. The germline V gene has CDR1 SGHTA and CDR2 FQGNSA. The CDR3 covers 15 residues. V was clipped by 7 bases and J by 0 bases; unmatched bases: 9. The CDR3 sequence: CASTSQAGGSYEQYF. CDR3 DNA: TGTGCCAGCACCTCCCAGGCAGGGGGCTCCTACGAGCAGTACTTC.

This chain links TRBV4-1 with TRBJ2-5, with a weak D call TRBD1 (6 bases). Deletions cut 5 bases from V and 3 bases from J, with 16 bases between. Per germline, CDR1 MGHRA and CDR2 YSYEKL. The CDR3 runs to 15 residues. In DNA form, the CDR3 reads TGCGCCAGCAGCGCACAGGGACCCCTGGAAGAGACCCAGTACTTC. Protein sequence: CASSAQGPLEETQYF.

This clonotype appeared many times. This chain connects TRBV14 to TRBJ2-4, with TRBD1 as a possible D gene (5 bases). V shed 4 bases and J shed 10 bases, with 11 bases lying between them. This CDR3 has 12 amino acids. Germline values: CDR1 SGHDN, CDR2 FVKESK. This CDR3 is CASSPDRTIQYF. Here the CDR3 DNA reads TGTGCCAGCAGCCCGGACCGGACAATTCAGTACTTC. Together with reference TRBV14 and TRBJ2-4, the CDR3 gives the full variable domain: EAGVTQFPSHSVIEKGQTVTLRCDPISGHDNLYWYRRVMGKEIKFLLHFVKESKQDESGMPNNRFLAERTGGTYSTLKVQPAELEDSGVYFCASSPDRTIQYFGAGTRLSVL.

This clonotype was observed at least ten times. The chain combines TRBV30 with TRBJ1-2; maybe TRBD1 (5 bases). The V and J ends lost 5 bases and 5 bases respectively, with 15 bases between them. This CDR3 has 13 amino acids. Germline V CDR1 and CDR2: GTSNPN, SVGIG (reference sequence). For the CDR3, the DNA is TGTGCCTGGGCCGCCGGGGCAGGATATGGCTACACCTTC. Residues: CAWAAGAGYGYTF.

This clonotype was counted ten times or more. This rearrangement joins TRBV20-1 to TRBJ1-1, with unresolved D. Germline V lookup: CDR1 DFQATT, CDR2 SNEGSKA (reference sequence). V lost 4 bases to trimming and J lost 0 bases, with 9 bases between them. The CDR3 is made up of 13 amino acids. This CDR3 is CSAKRTVNTEAFF. The CDR3 DNA is TGCAGTGCTAAGCGGACGGTGAACACTGAAGCTTTCTTT.

This clonotype turned up a few times. The chain uses TRBV18 and TRBJ1-3, with D perhaps TRBD1 (6 bases). Germline lookup yields CDR1 KGHSH and CDR2 LQKENI. This CDR3 has 15 residues. With 4 bases removed from V and 0 bases from J, the gap between germline ends came to 10 bases. The CDR3 DNA reads TGTGCCAGCTCACAGGGGGGCTACTCTGGAAACACCATATATTTT. It yields the protein CASSQGGYSGNTIYF.

This clonotype was seen ten or more times. V gene TRBV10-3 combines with J gene TRBJ2-7, with TRBD1 as a possible D gene (5 bases). Trimming pared 0 bases from V and 4 bases from J, leaving 13 bases between. Germline V gene lookup returns CDR1 ENHRY and CDR2 SYGVKD. The CDR3 has 15 residues. CDR3 bases: TGTGCCATCAGTGAGTCCGCCTTTGACAGTTACGAGCAGTACTTC. Its protein product is CAISESAFDSYEQYF.

This clonotype was picked up many times. J is TRBJ2-5 and V is TRBV20-1; tentative D call: TRBD2 (7 bases). V was cut by 6 bases and J by 5 bases, with 13 bases left in between. This CDR3 is 12 amino acids long. Germline V gives CDR1 DFQATT, CDR2 SNEGSKA (reference sequence). Here the CDR3 DNA reads TGCAGTGCACGGGGGGCCGGGGAGACCCAGTACTTC. This sequence encodes CSARGAGETQYF.

The chain is built from TRBV5-1 and TRBJ1-2; TRBD1 matches at 8 bases. Per the germline V gene, CDR1 is SGHRS and CDR2 is YFSETQ. V was pared by 4 bases and J by 7 bases, with 6 bases of the junction left unmatched. This CDR3 is 13 amino acids long. CDR3 amino acids: CASSPWDRTGYTF. Written as DNA, the CDR3 is TGCGCCAGCAGCCCCTGGGACAGGACTGGCTACACCTTC.

In this sample, this clonotype turned up many times. V gene TRBV7-9 combines with J gene TRBJ2-5; 8 bases are a match to TRBD1. V dropped 6 bases and J dropped 4; count of bases not matched to a gene: 7. This CDR3 has 14 amino acids. Germline CDR1 and CDR2: SEHNR and FQNEAQ (reference sequence). The CDR3 DNA reads TGTGCCAGCAGATCGACCAGGGGGCGAGAGACCCAGTACTTC. This codes for CASRSTRGRETQYF.

This clonotype was seen more than once but under ten times. Because the CDR3 is missing its conserved closing phenylalanine or tryptophan, this is likely a read error. The chain combines TRBV6-1 with TRBJ2-2; possibly TRBD1 for D (6 bases). Per germline, CDR1 MNHNS and CDR2 SASEGT. The V gene lost 4 bases and the J gene lost 9 bases, with 18 bases spanning the gap. The length of the CDR3 is 15 residues. The CDR3 coding sequence is TGTGCCAGCAGTGTTTCCTTGGGGGCAGGCCGGGAGCTGTTTTCT. This sequence encodes CASSVSLGAGRELFS.